Following are 9 T cell receptor beta chains from one sample sequenced in a study of blood T cell repertoires in COVID-19. The protocol was immunoSEQ multiplex PCR, while the TCRdb copy is restricted to in-frame clones and leaves out a portion. Of over 150,000 clones in the sample, around four fifths were seen once. Sequenced material: PBMCs or T cells enriched from blood (not recorded which). All receptors derive from a woman in her fifties or sixties who had recovered from COVID-19.

The chain combines TRBV9 with TRBJ2-7; tentatively, D is TRBD2 (5 bases). In germline, CDR1 is SGDLS, CDR2 YYNGEE. The CDR3 is made up of 13 amino acids. V shed 3 bases and J shed 1 base, with 8 bases lying between them. Written as DNA, the CDR3 is TGTGCCAGCAGCGACGGAGGTTCCTACGAGCAGTACTTC. Protein: CASSDGGSYEQYF.

The CDR3 reads CASSLSGLLGGNEQFF. The CDR3 DNA is TGTGCCAGCAGTTTATCGGGACTACTCGGTGGGAATGAGCAGTTCTTC. The genes are TRBV28 and TRBJ2-1, with 7 nucleotides matching TRBD2. Germline V gene lookup returns CDR1 MDHEN and CDR2 SYDVKM. V was clipped by 1 base and J by 7 bases; unmatched bases: 10. The CDR3 has 16 amino acids.

V is TRBV28 and J is TRBJ2-5; D not certain. CDR3 size: 13 residues. V shed 3 bases and J shed 1 base, with 6 bases lying between them. Germline CDR1 reads MDHEN; CDR2 reads SYDVKM. The DNA for the CDR3 is TGTGCCAGCAGTTTTAACAGCCAAGAGACCCAGTACTTC. Translating it yields CASSFNSQETQYF.

This sequence joins TRBV7-3 and TRBJ2-2; possibly TRBD1 for D (6 bases). From germline, CDR1 is SGHTA and CDR2 FQGTGA. The CDR3 contains 14 residues. Between the trimmed V and J ends, which lost 5 bases and 4 bases, there was a span of 11 bases. The CDR3 is CASSRGSSTGELFF. In nucleotides, the CDR3 is TGTGCCAGCAGCAGGGGGTCGAGCACCGGGGAGCTGTTTTTT.

The CDR3, as DNA: TGCGCCAGCAGCCTATCCTCGGGGTTGAATGGCTACACCTTC. This codes for CASSLSSGLNGYTF. This chain links TRBV5-1 with TRBJ1-2; D is undetermined. This CDR3 has 14 residues. Between the trimmed V and J ends, which lost 4 bases and 6 bases, there was a span of 16 bases. Germline assignment: CDR1 SGHRS and CDR2 YFSETQ.

The chain uses TRBV7-9 and TRBJ2-1; D possibly corresponds to TRBD1 (6 bases). The germline CDR1 and CDR2 sequences are SEHNR and FQNEAQ (reference sequence). V was pared by 1 base and J by 0 bases, with 10 bases between. The CDR3 contains 16 residues. DNA for the CDR3: TGTGCCAGCAGCTTAGGAGGGGGAATCTCCTACAATGAGCAGTTCTTC. As protein: CASSLGGGISYNEQFF.

The V and J genes are TRBV18 and TRBJ2-2, with a tentative D call TRBD2 (6 bases). Germline-derived CDR1 and CDR2 are KGHSH and LQKENI. The germline V and J ends were trimmed by 0 bases and 0 bases, with 11 bases remaining between them. The CDR3 has 17 residues. For the CDR3, the DNA is TGTGCCAGCTCACCACCGCTTGCGGGGACGAACACCGGGGAGCTGTTTTTT. It specifies CASSPPLAGTNTGELFF. Complete variable domain (other parts from reference TRBV18 and TRBJ2-2): NAGVMQNPRHLVRRRGQEARLRCSPMKGHSHVYWYRQLPEEGLKFMVYLQKENIIDESGMPKERFSAEFPKEGPSILRIQQVVRGDSAAYFCASSPPLAGTNTGELFFGEGSRLTVL.

The rearrangement uses TRBV2 and TRBJ2-5; D uncertain. The CDR3 is 13 residues long. With 4 bases removed from V and 1 base from J, the gap between germline ends came to 7 bases. CDR1 SNHLY and CDR2 FYNNEI come from the germline V gene. The CDR3 is CASSGYIQETQYF. The CDR3 DNA sequence: TGTGCCAGCAGTGGATACATCCAAGAGACCCAGTACTTC.

The chain links TRBV7-6 to TRBJ1-2; no firm D call. The CDR3 runs to 12 residues. Trimming left V 4 bases short and J 2 bases short, with 5 bases between. The germline V gene encodes CDR1 SGHVS and CDR2 FNYEAQ. In DNA, the CDR3 is TGTGCCAGCAGCTCGAGGAACTATGGCTACACCTTC. Translated: CASSSRNYGYTF.